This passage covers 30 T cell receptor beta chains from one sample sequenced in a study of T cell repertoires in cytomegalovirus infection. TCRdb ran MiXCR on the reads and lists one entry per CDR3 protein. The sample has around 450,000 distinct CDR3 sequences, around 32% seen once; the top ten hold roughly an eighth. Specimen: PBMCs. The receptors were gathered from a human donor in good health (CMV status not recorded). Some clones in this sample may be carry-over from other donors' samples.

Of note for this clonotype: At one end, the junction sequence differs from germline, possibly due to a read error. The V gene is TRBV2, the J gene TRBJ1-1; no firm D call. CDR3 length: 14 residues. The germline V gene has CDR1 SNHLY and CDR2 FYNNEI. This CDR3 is CASRPWGENTEAFF. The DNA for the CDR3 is TGTGCAAGCAGGCCCTGGGGAGAGAACACTGAAGCTTTCTTT.

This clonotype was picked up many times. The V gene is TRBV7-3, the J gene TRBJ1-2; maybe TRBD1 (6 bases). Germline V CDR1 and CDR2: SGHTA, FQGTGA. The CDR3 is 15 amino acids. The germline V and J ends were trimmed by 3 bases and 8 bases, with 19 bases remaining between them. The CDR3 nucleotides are TGTGCCAGCAGCTTGAGGGGGGGCGAGTTGGAGGGCTACACCTTC. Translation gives CASSLRGGELEGYTF.

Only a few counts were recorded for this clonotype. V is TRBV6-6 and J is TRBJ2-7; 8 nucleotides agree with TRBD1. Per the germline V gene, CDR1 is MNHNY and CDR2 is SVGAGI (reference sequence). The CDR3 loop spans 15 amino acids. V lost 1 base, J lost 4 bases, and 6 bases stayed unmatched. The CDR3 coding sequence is TGTGCCAGCAGTTACTATGGACAGGGAGATTACGAGCAGTACTTC. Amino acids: CASSYYGQGDYEQYF.

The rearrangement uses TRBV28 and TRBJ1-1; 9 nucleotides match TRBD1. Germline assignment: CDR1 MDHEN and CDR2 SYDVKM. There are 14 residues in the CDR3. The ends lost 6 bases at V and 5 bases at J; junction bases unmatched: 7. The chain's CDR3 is CASSTGGAKTEAFF. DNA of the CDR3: TGTGCCAGCAGCACAGGGGGCGCGAAGACTGAAGCTTTCTTT.

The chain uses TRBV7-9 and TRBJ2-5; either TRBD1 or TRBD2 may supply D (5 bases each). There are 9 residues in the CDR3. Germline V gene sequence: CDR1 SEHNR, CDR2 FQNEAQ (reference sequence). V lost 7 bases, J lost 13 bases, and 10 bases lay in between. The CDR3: CASTPGPYF. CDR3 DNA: TGTGCCAGCACCCCGGGGCCGTACTTC.

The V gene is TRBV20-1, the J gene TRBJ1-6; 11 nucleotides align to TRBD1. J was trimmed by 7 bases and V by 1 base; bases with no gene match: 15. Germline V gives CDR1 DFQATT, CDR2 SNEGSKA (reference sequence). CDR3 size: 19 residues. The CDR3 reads CSARVGVGGQGVWNSPLHF. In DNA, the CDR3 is TGCAGTGCTAGAGTGGGGGTTGGGGGACAGGGGGTGTGGAATTCACCCCTCCACTTT.

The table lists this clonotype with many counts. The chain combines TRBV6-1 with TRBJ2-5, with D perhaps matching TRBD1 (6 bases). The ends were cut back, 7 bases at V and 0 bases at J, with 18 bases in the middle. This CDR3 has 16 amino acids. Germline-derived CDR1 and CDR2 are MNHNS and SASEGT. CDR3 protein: CASKMTGLKYQETQYF. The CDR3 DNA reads TGTGCCAGCAAAATGACAGGCCTCAAGTACCAAGAGACCCAGTACTTC.

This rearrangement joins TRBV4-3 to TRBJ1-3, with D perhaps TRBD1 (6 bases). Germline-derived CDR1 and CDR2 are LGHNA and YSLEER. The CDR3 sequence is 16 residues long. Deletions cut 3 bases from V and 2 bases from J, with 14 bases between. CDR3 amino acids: CASSHSVTGTGNTIYF. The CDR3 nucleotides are TGCGCCAGCAGCCATTCCGTAACAGGGACTGGAAACACCATATATTTT.

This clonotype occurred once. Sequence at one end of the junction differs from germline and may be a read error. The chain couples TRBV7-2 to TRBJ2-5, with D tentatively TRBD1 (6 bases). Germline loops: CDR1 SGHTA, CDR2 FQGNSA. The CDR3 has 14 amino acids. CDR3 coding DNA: TGTGCCATCAGCTTAGACAGGAGAATAGAGACCCACTACTTC. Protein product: CAISLDRRIETHYF.

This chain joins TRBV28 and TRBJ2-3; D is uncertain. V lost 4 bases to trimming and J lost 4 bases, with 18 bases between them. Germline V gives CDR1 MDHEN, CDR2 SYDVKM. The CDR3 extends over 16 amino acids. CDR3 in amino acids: CASSSTNPTGADTQYF. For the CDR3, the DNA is TGTGCCAGCAGTTCGACGAACCCCACTGGAGCAGATACGCAGTATTTT.

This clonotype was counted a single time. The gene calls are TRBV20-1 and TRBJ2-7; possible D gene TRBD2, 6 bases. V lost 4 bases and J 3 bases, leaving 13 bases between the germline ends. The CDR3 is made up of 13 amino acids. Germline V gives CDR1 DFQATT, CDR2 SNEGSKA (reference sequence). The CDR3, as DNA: TGCAGTGCTACGTCCCCGGAGGGCTACGAGCAGTACTTC. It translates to CSATSPEGYEQYF.

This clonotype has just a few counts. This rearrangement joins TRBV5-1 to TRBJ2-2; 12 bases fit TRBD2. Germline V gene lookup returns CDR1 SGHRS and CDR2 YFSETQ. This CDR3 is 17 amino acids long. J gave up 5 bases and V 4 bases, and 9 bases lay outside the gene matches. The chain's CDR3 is CASSLNPTSGGTGELFF. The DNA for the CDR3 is TGCGCCAGCAGCCTCAATCCAACTAGCGGGGGGACCGGGGAGCTGTTTTTT.

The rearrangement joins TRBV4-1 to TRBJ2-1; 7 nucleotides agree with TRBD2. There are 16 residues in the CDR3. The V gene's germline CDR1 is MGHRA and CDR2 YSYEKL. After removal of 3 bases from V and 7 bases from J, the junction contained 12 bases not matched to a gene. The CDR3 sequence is CASSQGVRTRYNEQFF. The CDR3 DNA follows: TGCGCCAGCAGCCAGGGAGTTAGGACTAGGTATAATGAGCAGTTCTTC.

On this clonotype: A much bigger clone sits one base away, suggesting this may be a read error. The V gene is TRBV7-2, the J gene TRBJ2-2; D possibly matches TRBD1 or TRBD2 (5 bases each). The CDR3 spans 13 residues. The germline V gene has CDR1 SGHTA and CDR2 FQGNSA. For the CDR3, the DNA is TGTGCCAGCAGCTTATTTCACACCGGGGCGCTGTTTTTT. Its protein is CASSLFHTGALFF. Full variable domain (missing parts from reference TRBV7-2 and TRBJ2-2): GAGVSQSPSNKVTEKGKDVELRCDPISGHTALYWYRQSLGQGLEFLIYFQGNSAPDKSGLPSDRFSAERTGGSVSTLTIQRTQQEDSAVYLCASSLFHTGALFFGEGSRLTVL.

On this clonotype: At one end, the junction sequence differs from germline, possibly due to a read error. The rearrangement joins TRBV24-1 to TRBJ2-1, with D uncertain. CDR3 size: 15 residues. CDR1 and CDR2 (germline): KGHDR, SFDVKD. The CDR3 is CAPSARGPQHNEQFF. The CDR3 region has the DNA TGTGCCCCCAGTGCGAGAGGACCCCAACACAATGAGCAGTTCTTC.

Here the CDR3 reads CASSAGLDTQYF. The CDR3 nucleotides read TGTGCCAGCAGCGCGGGTTTAGATACGCAGTATTTT. This sequence joins TRBV28 and TRBJ2-3; possible D gene TRBD2, 5 bases. The CDR3 is 12 residues long. The V end was cut by 6 bases, the J end by 5 bases, with 9 bases between. Germline-derived CDR1 and CDR2 are MDHEN and SYDVKM.

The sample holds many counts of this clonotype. The CDR3 is CASSVGQANSYEQYF. The CDR3 region has the DNA TGTGCCAGTAGTGTTGGACAGGCCAATTCCTACGAGCAGTACTTC. The chain joins TRBV19 to TRBJ2-7; TRBD1 matches at 7 bases. This CDR3 region has 15 residues. Germline V gene data show CDR1 as LNHDA and CDR2 as SQIVND (reference sequence). The V segment lost 5 bases and the J segment 1 base; nucleotides outside the gene matches: 8.

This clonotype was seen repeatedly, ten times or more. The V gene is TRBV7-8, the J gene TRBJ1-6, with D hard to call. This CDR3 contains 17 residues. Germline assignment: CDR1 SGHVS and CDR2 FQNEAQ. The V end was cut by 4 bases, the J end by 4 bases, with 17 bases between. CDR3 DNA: TGTGCCAGCAGCTACCGACCCGGATCGGGGTATAATTCACCCCTCCACTTT. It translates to CASSYRPGSGYNSPLHF. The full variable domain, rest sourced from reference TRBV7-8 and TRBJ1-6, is GAGVSQSPRYKVAKRGQDVALRCDPISGHVSLFWYQQALGQGPEFLTYFQNEAQLDKSGLPSDRFFAERPEGSVSTLKIQRTQQEDSAVYLCASSYRPGSGYNSPLHFGNGTRLTVT.

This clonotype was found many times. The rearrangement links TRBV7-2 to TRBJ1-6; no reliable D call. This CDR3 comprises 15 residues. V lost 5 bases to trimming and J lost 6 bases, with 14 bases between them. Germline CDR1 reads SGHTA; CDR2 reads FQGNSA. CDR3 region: CASSQGILPNSPLHF. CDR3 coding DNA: TGTGCCAGCAGCCAAGGGATTTTACCTAATTCACCCCTCCACTTT.

The CDR3 protein is CSVVPPGSYGYTF. CDR3 in DNA: TGCAGCGTTGTACCGCCGGGTAGCTATGGCTACACCTTC. The chain uses TRBV29-1 and TRBJ1-2, with D hard to call. CDR3 length equals 13 residues. Trimming took off 4 bases at V and 4 bases at J, with 13 bases between the two ends. Germline assignment: CDR1 SQVTM and CDR2 ANQGSEA.

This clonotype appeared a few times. The CDR3 coding sequence is TGTGCCAGCAGCTCCCGGGACAGCTCCTACAATGAGCAGTTCTTC. Its translation: CASSSRDSSYNEQFF. The chain links TRBV11-2 to TRBJ2-1, with 7 bases matching TRBD1. The CDR3 has 15 residues. J gave up 0 bases and V 4 bases, and 3 bases lay outside the gene matches. Germline loops: CDR1 SGHAT, CDR2 FQNNGV.

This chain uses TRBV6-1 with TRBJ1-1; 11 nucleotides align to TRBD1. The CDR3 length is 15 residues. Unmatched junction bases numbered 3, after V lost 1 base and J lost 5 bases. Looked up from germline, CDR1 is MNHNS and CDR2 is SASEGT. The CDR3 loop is CASSEGGTGGTEAFF. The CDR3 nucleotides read TGTGCCAGCAGTGAAGGCGGGACAGGGGGGACTGAAGCTTTCTTT.

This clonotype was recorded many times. CDR3 DNA sequence: TGTGCCAGCAGCCAGAGGACAGGGAGTGACACCGGGGAGCTGTTTTTT. Translating it yields CASSQRTGSDTGELFF. V and J are TRBV11-2 and TRBJ2-2; TRBD1 matches 8 bases. Per germline, CDR1 SGHAT and CDR2 FQNNGV. CDR3 length: 16 amino acids. V lost 5 bases and J lost 3; bases outside the gene matches: 8.

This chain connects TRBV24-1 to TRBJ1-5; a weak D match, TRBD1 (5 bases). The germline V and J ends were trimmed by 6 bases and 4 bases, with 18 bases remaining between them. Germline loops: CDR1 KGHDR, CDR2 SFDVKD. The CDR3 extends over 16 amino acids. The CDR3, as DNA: TGTGCCACCAGTTATCCACAGGCCGGTCCTAATCAGCCCCAGCATTTT. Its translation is CATSYPQAGPNQPQHF.

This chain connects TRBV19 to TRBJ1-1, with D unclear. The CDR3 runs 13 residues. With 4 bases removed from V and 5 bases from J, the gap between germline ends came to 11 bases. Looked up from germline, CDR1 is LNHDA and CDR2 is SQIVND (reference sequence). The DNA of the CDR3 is TGTGCCAGTAGTACAGGCTTCTGGACTGAAGCTTTCTTT. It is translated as CASSTGFWTEAFF.

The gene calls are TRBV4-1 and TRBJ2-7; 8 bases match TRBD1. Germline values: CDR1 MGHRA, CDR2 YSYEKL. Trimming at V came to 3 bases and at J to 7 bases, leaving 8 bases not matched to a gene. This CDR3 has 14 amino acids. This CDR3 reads CASSHLRDRSEQYF. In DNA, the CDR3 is TGCGCCAGCAGCCACCTCAGGGACAGGAGTGAGCAGTACTTC.

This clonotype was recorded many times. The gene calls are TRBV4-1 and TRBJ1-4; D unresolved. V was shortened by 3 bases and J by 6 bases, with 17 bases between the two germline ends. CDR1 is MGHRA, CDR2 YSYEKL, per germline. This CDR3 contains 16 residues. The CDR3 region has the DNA TGCGCCAGCAGCCAGGCCGGGCCCAAAGCGGATGAAAAACTGTTTTTT. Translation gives CASSQAGPKADEKLFF.

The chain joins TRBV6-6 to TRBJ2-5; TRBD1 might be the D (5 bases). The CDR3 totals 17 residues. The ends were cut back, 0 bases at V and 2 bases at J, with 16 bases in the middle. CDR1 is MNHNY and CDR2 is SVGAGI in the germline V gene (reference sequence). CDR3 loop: CASSYSNAPGLQETQYF. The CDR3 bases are TGTGCCAGCAGTTACTCGAATGCGCCAGGGCTTCAAGAGACCCAGTACTTC.

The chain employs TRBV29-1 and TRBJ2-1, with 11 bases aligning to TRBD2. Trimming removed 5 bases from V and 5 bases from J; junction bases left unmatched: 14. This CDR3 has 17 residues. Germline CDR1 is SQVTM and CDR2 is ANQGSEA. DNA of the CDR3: TGCAGCGTTCTTAAGGTAGCGGGGGGGAACTTCGACAATGAGCAGTTCTTC. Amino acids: CSVLKVAGGNFDNEQFF.

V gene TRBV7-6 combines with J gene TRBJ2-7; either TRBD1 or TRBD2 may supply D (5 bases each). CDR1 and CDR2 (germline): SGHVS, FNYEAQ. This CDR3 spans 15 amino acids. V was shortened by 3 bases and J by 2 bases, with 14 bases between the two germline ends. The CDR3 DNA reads TGTGCCAGCAGCTTTTCAGGGAGTAATACCTACGAGCAGTACTTC. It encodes CASSFSGSNTYEQYF. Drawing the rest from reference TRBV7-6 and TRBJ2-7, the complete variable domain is GAGVSQSPRYKVTKRGQDVALRCDPISGHVSLYWYRQALGQGPEFLTYFNYEAQQDKSGLPNDRFSAERPEGSISTLTIQRTEQRDSAMYRCASSFSGSNTYEQYFGPGTRLTVT.